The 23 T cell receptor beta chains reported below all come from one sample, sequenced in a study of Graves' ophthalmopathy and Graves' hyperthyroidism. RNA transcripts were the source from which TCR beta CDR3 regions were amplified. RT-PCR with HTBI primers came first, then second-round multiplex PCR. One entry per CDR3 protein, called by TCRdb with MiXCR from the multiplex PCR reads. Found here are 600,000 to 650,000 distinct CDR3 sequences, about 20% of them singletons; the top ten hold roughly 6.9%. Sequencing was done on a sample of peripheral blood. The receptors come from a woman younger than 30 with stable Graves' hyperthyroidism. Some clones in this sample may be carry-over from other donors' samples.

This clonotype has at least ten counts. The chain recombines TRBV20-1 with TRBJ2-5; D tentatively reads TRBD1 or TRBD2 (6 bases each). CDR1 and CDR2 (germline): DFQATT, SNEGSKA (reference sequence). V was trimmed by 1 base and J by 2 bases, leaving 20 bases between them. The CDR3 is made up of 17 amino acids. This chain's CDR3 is CSARVRGVRGLQETQYF. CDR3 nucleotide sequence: TGCAGTGCTAGAGTTCGGGGCGTACGGGGGCTACAAGAGACCCAGTACTTC.

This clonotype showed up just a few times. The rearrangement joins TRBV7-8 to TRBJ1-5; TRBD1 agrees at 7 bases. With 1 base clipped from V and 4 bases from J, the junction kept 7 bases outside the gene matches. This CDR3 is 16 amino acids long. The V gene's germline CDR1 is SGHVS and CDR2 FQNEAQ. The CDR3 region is CASSLGLQGENQPQHF. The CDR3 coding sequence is TGTGCCAGCAGCTTAGGCCTGCAGGGGGAAAATCAGCCCCAGCATTTT.

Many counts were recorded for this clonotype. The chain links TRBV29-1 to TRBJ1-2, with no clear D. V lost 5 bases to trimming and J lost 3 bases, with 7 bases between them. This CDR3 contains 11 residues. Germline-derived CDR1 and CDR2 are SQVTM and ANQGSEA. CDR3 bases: TGCAGCGTTTGGGGTGACTATGGCTACACCTTC. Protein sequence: CSVWGDYGYTF.

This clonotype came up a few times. CDR3 coding DNA: TGCAGTGCTAGAGATCGGGAGATTAGCAATCAGCCCCAGCATTTT. It is translated as CSARDREISNQPQHF. The chain carries TRBV20-1 and TRBJ1-5, with unresolved D. Trimming took off 0 bases at V and 0 bases at J, with 9 bases between the two ends. Germline V lookup: CDR1 DFQATT, CDR2 SNEGSKA (reference sequence). The CDR3 has 15 amino acids.

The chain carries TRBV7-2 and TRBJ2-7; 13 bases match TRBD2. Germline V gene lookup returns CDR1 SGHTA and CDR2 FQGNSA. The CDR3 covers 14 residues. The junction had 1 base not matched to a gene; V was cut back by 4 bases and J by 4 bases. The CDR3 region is CASSSTSGRYEQYF. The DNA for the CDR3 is TGTGCCAGCAGCTCGACTAGCGGGAGGTACGAGCAGTACTTC.

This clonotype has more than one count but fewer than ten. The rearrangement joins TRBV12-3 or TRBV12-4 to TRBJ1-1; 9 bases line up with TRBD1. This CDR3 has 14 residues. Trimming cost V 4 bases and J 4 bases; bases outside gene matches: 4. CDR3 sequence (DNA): TGTGCCAGCAGTTCCGGACAGGGGATCACTGAAGCTTTCTTT. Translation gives CASSSGQGITEAFF.

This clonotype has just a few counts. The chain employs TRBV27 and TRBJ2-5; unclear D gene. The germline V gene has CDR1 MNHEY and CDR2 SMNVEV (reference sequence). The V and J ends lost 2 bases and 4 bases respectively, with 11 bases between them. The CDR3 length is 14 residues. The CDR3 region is CASSLQSRRETQYF. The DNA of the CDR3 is TGTGCCAGCAGTTTACAGTCTCGGCGAGAGACCCAGTACTTC.

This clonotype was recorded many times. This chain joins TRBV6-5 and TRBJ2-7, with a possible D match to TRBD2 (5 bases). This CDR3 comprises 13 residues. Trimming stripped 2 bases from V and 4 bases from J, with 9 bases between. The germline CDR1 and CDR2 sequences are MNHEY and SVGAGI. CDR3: CASSYGTRYEQYF. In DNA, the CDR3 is TGTGCCAGCAGTTACGGCACTAGATACGAGCAGTACTTC.

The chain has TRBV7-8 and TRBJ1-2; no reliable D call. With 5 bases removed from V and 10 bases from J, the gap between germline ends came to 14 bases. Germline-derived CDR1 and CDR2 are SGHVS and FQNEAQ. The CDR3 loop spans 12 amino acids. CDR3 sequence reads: CASSPVGQSYTF. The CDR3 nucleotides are TGTGCCAGCAGCCCCGTTGGGCAGTCCTACACCTTC.

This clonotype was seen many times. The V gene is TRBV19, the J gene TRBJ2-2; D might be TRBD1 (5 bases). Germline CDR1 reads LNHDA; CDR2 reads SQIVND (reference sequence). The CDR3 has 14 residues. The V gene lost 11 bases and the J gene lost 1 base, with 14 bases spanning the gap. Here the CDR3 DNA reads TGTGCCGCCCACGCTCAGGGGAACACCGGGGAGCTGTTTTTT. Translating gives CAAHAQGNTGELFF.

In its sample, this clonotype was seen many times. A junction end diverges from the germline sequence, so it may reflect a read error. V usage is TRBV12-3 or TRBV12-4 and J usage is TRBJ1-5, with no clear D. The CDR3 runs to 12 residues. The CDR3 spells CASSFFGQAQHF. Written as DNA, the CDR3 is TGTGCCAGCAGTTTTTTTGGTCAGGCCCAGCATTTT.

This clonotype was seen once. The CDR3 sequence: CASGLGGRTGELFF. CDR3 in DNA: TGTGCTAGTGGTCTCGGTGGGAGGACCGGGGAGCTGTTTTTT. The V gene is TRBV12-5, the J gene TRBJ2-2, with D possibly being TRBD2 (6 bases). This CDR3 has 14 amino acids. V shed 5 bases and J shed 5 bases, with 12 bases lying between them. Germline V gives CDR1 LGHNT, CDR2 FRNRAP. Using reference TRBV12-5 and TRBJ2-2 for the parts outside the CDR3, the full variable domain is DARVTQTPRHKVTEMGQEVTMRCQPILGHNTVFWYRQTMMQGLELLAYFRNRAPLDDSGMPKDRFSAEMPDATLATLKIQPSEPRDSAVYFCASGLGGRTGELFFGEGSRLTVL.

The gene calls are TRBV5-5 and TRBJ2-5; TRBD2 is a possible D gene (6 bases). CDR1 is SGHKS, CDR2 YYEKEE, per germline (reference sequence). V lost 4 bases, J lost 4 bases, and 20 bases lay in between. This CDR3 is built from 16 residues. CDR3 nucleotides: TGTGCCAGCAGCCGCGCCCGGACCTACGGGGGAGAGACCCAGTACTTC. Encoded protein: CASSRARTYGGETQYF.

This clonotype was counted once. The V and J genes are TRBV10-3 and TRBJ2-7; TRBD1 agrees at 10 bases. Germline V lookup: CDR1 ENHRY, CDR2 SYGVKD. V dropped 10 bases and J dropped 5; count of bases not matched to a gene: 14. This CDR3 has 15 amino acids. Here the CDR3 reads CANRPSGTGAHEQYF. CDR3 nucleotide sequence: TGTGCCAACAGACCATCAGGGACAGGGGCCCACGAGCAGTACTTC.

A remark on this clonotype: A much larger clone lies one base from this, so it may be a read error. The CDR3 here is CASTPQRPGQTPYGHTF. DNA of the CDR3: TGTGCCAGCACCCCCCAACGCCCAGGACAGACCCCCTATGGCCACACCTTC. The chain employs TRBV6-1 and TRBJ1-2, with a possible D match to TRBD1 (6 bases). The germline V gene encodes CDR1 MNHNS and CDR2 SASEGT. The CDR3 is made up of 17 amino acids.

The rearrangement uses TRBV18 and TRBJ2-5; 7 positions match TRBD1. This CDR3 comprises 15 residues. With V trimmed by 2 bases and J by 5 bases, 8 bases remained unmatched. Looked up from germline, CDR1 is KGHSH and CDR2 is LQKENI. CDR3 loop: CASSPIGQVSETQYF. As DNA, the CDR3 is TGTGCCAGCTCACCAATTGGACAGGTGTCGGAGACCCAGTACTTC.

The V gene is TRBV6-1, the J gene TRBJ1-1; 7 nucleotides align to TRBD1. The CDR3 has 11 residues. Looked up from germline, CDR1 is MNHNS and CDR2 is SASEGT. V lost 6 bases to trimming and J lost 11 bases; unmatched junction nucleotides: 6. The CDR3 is CASRSTGSAFF. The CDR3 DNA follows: TGTGCCAGCAGATCGACAGGGTCGGCTTTCTTT.

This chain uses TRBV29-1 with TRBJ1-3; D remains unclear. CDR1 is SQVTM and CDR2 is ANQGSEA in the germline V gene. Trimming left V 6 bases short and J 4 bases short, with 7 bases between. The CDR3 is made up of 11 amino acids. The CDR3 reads CSVNNGNTIYF. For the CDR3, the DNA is TGCAGCGTGAATAACGGAAACACCATATATTTT.

The CDR3: CASTDRGAGNTIYF. CDR3 bases: TGCGCCAGCACCGACAGGGGGGCTGGAAACACCATATATTTT. The J gene is TRBJ1-3, the V gene TRBV5-1, with TRBD1 matching over 9 bases. The CDR3 runs to 14 residues. V was clipped by 6 bases and J by 2 bases; unmatched bases: 3. CDR1 and CDR2 (germline): SGHRS, YFSETQ.

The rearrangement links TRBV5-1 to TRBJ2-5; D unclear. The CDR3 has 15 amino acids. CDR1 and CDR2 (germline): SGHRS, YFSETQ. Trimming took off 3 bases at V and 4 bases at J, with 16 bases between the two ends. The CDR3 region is CASSWGLTLGETQYF. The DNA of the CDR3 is TGCGCCAGCAGCTGGGGTTTGACCCTGGGAGAGACCCAGTACTTC.

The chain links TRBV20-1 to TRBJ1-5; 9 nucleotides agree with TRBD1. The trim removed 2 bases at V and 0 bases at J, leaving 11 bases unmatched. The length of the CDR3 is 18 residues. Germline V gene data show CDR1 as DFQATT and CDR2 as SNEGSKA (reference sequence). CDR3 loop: CSARYPPGQGDSNQPQHF. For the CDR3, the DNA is TGCAGTGCTAGATACCCCCCGGGACAGGGAGATAGCAATCAGCCCCAGCATTTT.

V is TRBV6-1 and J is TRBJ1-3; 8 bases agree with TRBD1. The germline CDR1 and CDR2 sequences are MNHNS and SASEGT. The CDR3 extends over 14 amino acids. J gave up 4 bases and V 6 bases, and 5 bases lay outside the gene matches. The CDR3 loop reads CASRPDRGGNTIYF. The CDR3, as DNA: TGTGCCAGCAGGCCCGACAGGGGAGGAAACACCATATATTTT.

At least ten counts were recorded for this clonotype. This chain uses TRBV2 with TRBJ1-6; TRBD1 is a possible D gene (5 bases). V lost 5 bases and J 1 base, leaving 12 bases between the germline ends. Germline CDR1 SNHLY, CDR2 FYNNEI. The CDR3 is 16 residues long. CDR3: CASSLDIRSYNSPLHF. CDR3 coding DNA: TGTGCCAGCAGTCTGGACATTAGGTCCTATAATTCACCCCTCCACTTT.